This passage covers 27 T cell receptor beta chains from one sample sequenced in a study of response to subunit inactivated influenza vaccine. TCRdb fed the RT-PCR reads into MiXCR, producing one record per CDR3 protein. Altogether roughly 710,000 distinct CDR3 sequences are present, 12% to 15% being singletons, with the ten largest covering 7.6%. This specimen was PBMCs from blood, taken 14 to 15 days before vaccination. Receptors were obtained from a man in his forties or fifties who received an inactivated influenza vaccine.

The chain has TRBV3-1 and TRBJ2-7; no clear D. V was trimmed by 0 bases and J by 3 bases, leaving 6 bases between them. CDR1 and CDR2 from the germline V gene are LGHDT and YNNKEL (reference sequence). The CDR3 totals 13 residues. This CDR3 reads CASSQDHYYEQYF. The CDR3 DNA follows: TGTGCCAGCAGCCAAGATCACTACTACGAGCAGTACTTC.

This clonotype was found a few times. DNA for the CDR3: TGTGCCAGCACCGGGACGAGGACTCTGCTGCAGTTCTTC. Encoded protein: CASTGTRTLLQFF. The V and J genes are TRBV12-3 or TRBV12-4 and TRBJ2-1; D possibly matches TRBD1 or TRBD2 (5 bases each). Trimming shortened V by 7 bases and J by 12 bases, and 19 bases separated the two germline ends. This CDR3 is built from 13 residues.

The chain combines TRBV9 with TRBJ2-7, with 9 bases lining up with TRBD2. Germline V gene sequence: CDR1 SGDLS, CDR2 YYNGEE. The CDR3 sequence is 16 residues long. Germline trimming cut 0 bases from V and 0 bases from J; bases unmatched to any gene: 4. The CDR3 coding sequence is TGTGCCAGCAGCGTAGATCCTAGCGGGGACTCCTACGAGCAGTACTTC. This encodes CASSVDPSGDSYEQYF.

In this sample, this clonotype turned up a few times. The gene calls are TRBV20-1 and TRBJ1-6; no reliable D call. The CDR3 runs to 12 residues. V shed 0 bases and J shed 18 bases, with 15 bases lying between them. Per the germline V gene, CDR1 is DFQATT and CDR2 is SNEGSKA (reference sequence). The CDR3 DNA reads as TGCAGTGCTAGAGAAAGCGGGGAAAGGAACCACTTT. Protein product: CSARESGERNHF.

This clonotype has more than one count but fewer than ten. The genes are TRBV15 and TRBJ2-1; D is undetermined. The germline gives CDR1 LNHNV, CDR2 YYDKDF (reference sequence). This CDR3 is 12 amino acids long. Trimming took 2 bases from V and 8 from J, leaving 7 bases between them. The CDR3 DNA reads TGTGCCACCAGCAGAAGACATGATGAGCAGTTCTTC. Protein product: CATSRRHDEQFF.

This clonotype showed up just a few times. The chain has TRBV28 and TRBJ2-3; 14 nucleotides align to TRBD2. From germline, CDR1 is MDHEN and CDR2 SYDVKM. The CDR3 totals 15 residues. V was clipped by 11 bases and J by 4 bases; unmatched bases: 8. CDR3 DNA sequence: TGTGCCGGCCGCCGGACTAGCGGGAGGTCAGATACGCAGTATTTT. This translates into CAGRRTSGRSDTQYF.

This chain joins TRBV3-1 and TRBJ2-7, with 12 bases matching TRBD2. The V gene end was trimmed by 2 bases and the J gene end by 5 bases; junction bases not matched to a gene: 4. The CDR3 totals 15 residues. CDR1 is LGHDT, CDR2 YNNKEL, per germline (reference sequence). CDR3 DNA sequence: TGTGCCAGCAGCCAAACTAGCGGGAGGAGAAACGAGCAGTACTTC. Translating it yields CASSQTSGRRNEQYF.

In this sample, this clonotype turned up a few times. CDR3 residues: CATSRGTVTSYEQYF. CDR3 nucleotides: TGTGCCACCAGCAGAGGGACAGTGACATCCTACGAGCAGTACTTC. The chain combines TRBV15 with TRBJ2-7, with a possible D match to TRBD1 (6 bases). The CDR3 sequence is 15 residues long. Trimming removed 1 base from V and 1 base from J, with 11 bases in between. CDR1 LNHNV and CDR2 YYDKDF come from the germline V gene (reference sequence).

At least ten counts were recorded for this clonotype. This chain links TRBV29-1 with TRBJ2-7, with 7 bases that match TRBD1. Trimming removed 6 bases from V and 0 bases from J; junction bases left unmatched: 5. Germline V CDR1 and CDR2: SQVTM, ANQGSEA. This CDR3 has 13 residues. The CDR3 DNA reads as TGCAGCGTGCTCCGGGACAGCTCCTACGAGCAGTACTTC. This translates into CSVLRDSSYEQYF.

This clonotype was observed a few times. The genes are TRBV7-8 and TRBJ2-1; D could derive from TRBD1 or TRBD2 (6 bases each). The CDR3 is 16 amino acids. The ends were cut back, 7 bases at V and 4 bases at J, with 20 bases in the middle. CDR1 and CDR2 (germline): SGHVS, FQNEAQ. As DNA, the CDR3 is TGTGCCAGCACCCAGACAAGGGGGGTGAGGTACAATGAGCAGTTCTTC. Its translation: CASTQTRGVRYNEQFF.

The chain combines TRBV5-1 with TRBJ2-2, with D uncertain. This CDR3 region has 14 residues. Germline values: CDR1 SGHRS, CDR2 YFSETQ. Trimming removed 6 bases from V and 3 bases from J, with 12 bases in between. The CDR3 region is CASKPGRHTGELFF. The CDR3 DNA is TGCGCCAGCAAACCGGGCAGGCACACCGGGGAGCTGTTTTTT.

The CDR3 sequence: CASSYSFGRANTGELFF. CDR3 sequence (DNA): TGTGCCAGCAGTTACTCTTTCGGGAGGGCGAACACCGGGGAGCTGTTTTTT. The chain is built from TRBV6-2 or TRBV6-3 and TRBJ2-2, with 8 bases lining up with TRBD2. This CDR3 contains 17 residues. The germline V gene encodes CDR1 MNHEY and CDR2 SVGEGT. Losses at the gene ends were 0 bases for V and 0 bases for J; bases not matched to a gene: 3.

This clonotype was counted only a few times. This rearrangement joins TRBV7-9 to TRBJ2-7; TRBD1 aligns across 11 bases. This CDR3 is 14 amino acids long. Germline lookup yields CDR1 SEHNR and CDR2 FQNEAQ (reference sequence). J gave up 3 bases and V 9 bases, and 7 bases lay outside the gene matches. The CDR3 bases are TGTGCCAGTCAAGCCGGGACAGGGGGCTACGAGCAGTACTTC. As protein: CASQAGTGGYEQYF. The full variable domain, completed using reference TRBV7-9 and TRBJ2-7, is DTGVSQNPRHKITKRGQNVTFRCDPISEHNRLYWYRQTLGQGPEFLTYFQNEAQLEKSRLLSDRFSAERPKGSFSTLEIQRTEQGDSAMYLCASQAGTGGYEQYFGPGTRLTVT.

The gene calls are TRBV20-1 and TRBJ1-5; 7 nucleotides match TRBD1. This CDR3 is 16 amino acids long. Trimming took 6 bases from V and 5 from J; bases not matched to a gene: 16. The germline V gene has CDR1 DFQATT and CDR2 SNEGSKA (reference sequence). The CDR3 loop is CSARSIKRQGYQPQHF. The CDR3 nucleotides read TGCAGTGCCCGCAGTATAAAGAGACAGGGCTATCAGCCCCAGCATTTT.

This clonotype was detected only a few times. J is TRBJ2-1 and V is TRBV9; weak D call: TRBD2 (6 bases). This CDR3 has 13 residues. Germline loops: CDR1 SGDLS, CDR2 YYNGEE. Trimming took off 0 bases at V and 10 bases at J, with 11 bases between the two ends. CDR3 DNA sequence: TGTGCCAGCAGCGTAGTAAGTAGCGGAGAGCAGTTCTTC. It encodes CASSVVSSGEQFF.

This clonotype was picked up many times. The V gene is TRBV12-3 or TRBV12-4, the J gene TRBJ2-2; TRBD1 matches 7 bases. The ends lost 7 bases at V and 7 bases at J; junction bases unmatched: 6. The length of the CDR3 is 13 residues. CDR3 region: CASTQGESGELFF. CDR3 sequence (DNA): TGTGCCAGCACCCAGGGGGAAAGCGGGGAGCTGTTTTTT.

This clonotype was seen a handful of times. The rearrangement joins TRBV6-5 to TRBJ1-1; 10 bases are a match to TRBD1. This CDR3 is built from 14 residues. CDR1 and CDR2 from the germline V gene are MNHEY and SVGAGI. The V segment lost 2 bases and the J segment 6 bases; nucleotides outside the gene matches: 3. Here the CDR3 DNA reads TGTGCCAGCAGTTACCCCGGGACAGGGGCTGAAGCTTTCTTT. Residues: CASSYPGTGAEAFF.

This clonotype was observed a few times. V usage is TRBV7-2 and J usage is TRBJ2-7; 9 nucleotides agree with TRBD2. This CDR3 is 13 amino acids long. Germline V lookup: CDR1 SGHTA, CDR2 FQGNSA. Trimming took 5 bases from V and 6 from J; bases not matched to a gene: 5. The CDR3 bases are TGTGCCAGCAGCGCGGGACTAGCAGGCGAGCAGTACTTC. It yields the protein CASSAGLAGEQYF.

This clonotype has more than one count but fewer than ten. At one end the junction does not follow the germline gene, possibly because of a read error. The rearrangement joins TRBV6-2 or TRBV6-3 to TRBJ2-1; 12 nucleotides line up with TRBD2. The CDR3 is 17 residues long. In germline, CDR1 is MNHEY, CDR2 SVGEGT. The CDR3 reads CARSYRTSGVPVYEQFF. DNA for the CDR3: TGTGCCAGAAGTTATAGGACTAGCGGGGTCCCTGTCTATGAGCAGTTCTTC.

This clonotype was found a few times. The chain employs TRBV20-1 and TRBJ1-3; 8 bases align to TRBD1. CDR1 DFQATT and CDR2 SNEGSKA come from the germline V gene (reference sequence). Trimming at V came to 0 bases and at J to 2 bases, leaving 9 bases not matched to a gene. The CDR3 is 17 amino acids. The CDR3 nucleotides are TGCAGTGCTAGAGATGGGATCGAGGACAGGGCTGGAAACACCATATATTTT. Protein: CSARDGIEDRAGNTIYF.

This sequence joins TRBV20-1 and TRBJ2-1; 11 bases line up with TRBD2. Losses at the gene ends were 5 bases for V and 6 bases for J; bases not matched to a gene: 3. The CDR3 spans 13 residues. Germline CDR1 and CDR2: DFQATT and SNEGSKA (reference sequence). The CDR3 loop is CSAFSGRVNEQFF. CDR3 nucleotides: TGCAGTGCTTTTAGCGGGAGGGTCAATGAGCAGTTCTTC.

Many counts were recorded for this clonotype. The CDR3 is CASSEGQGSQHF. The CDR3 nucleotides read TGTGCCAGCAGTGAGGGGCAGGGCTCCCAGCATTTT. J is TRBJ1-5 and V is TRBV6-1, with D perhaps TRBD1 (5 bases). This CDR3 spans 12 amino acids. V was cut by 3 bases and J by 11 bases, with 11 bases left in between. Looked up from germline, CDR1 is MNHNS and CDR2 is SASEGT.

This clonotype occurred a few times. This chain joins TRBV4-3 and TRBJ2-2, with 7 bases that match TRBD2. The CDR3 consists of 16 residues. Germline V CDR1 and CDR2: LGHNA, YSLEER. Trimming removed 0 bases from V and 6 bases from J; junction bases left unmatched: 7. The CDR3: CASSQDSAGFSGELFF. The CDR3 nucleotides read TGCGCCAGCAGCCAAGATTCAGCGGGGTTCTCCGGGGAGCTGTTTTTT.

This clonotype occurred a few times. The rearrangement joins TRBV2 to TRBJ2-1; unclear D gene. This CDR3 region has 15 residues. V was pared by 4 bases and J by 3 bases, with 13 bases between. From germline, CDR1 is SNHLY and CDR2 FYNNEI. CDR3 DNA sequence: TGTGCCAGCAGTGCAACCCCCCAAGGCTACAATGAGCAGTTCTTC. It is translated as CASSATPQGYNEQFF.

The chain has TRBV20-1 and TRBJ2-3; D not certain. Trimming took 4 bases from V and 3 from J, leaving 20 bases between them. CDR1 and CDR2 (germline): DFQATT, SNEGSKA (reference sequence). CDR3 size: 16 residues. The CDR3 DNA reads as TGCAGTGCTAAGGTCATTTCCACGCTGGCGACAGATACGCAGTATTTT. Translated, it gives CSAKVISTLATDTQYF.

The chain uses TRBV16 and TRBJ2-7; 7 bases agree with TRBD1. Germline CDR1 and CDR2: KGHSY and FQNENV. The junction had 5 bases not matched to a gene; V was cut back by 6 bases and J by 6 bases. The CDR3 covers 12 residues. The DNA of the CDR3 is TGTGCCAGCAGTCGACAGGGCGCCGAGCAGTACTTC. Translating it yields CASSRQGAEQYF.

This clonotype was seen only a few times. CDR3 sequence: CATSVGHIGLDTQYF. The CDR3 DNA reads TGTGCCACCAGTGTGGGGCATATCGGGTTGGATACGCAGTATTTT. V usage is TRBV24-1 and J usage is TRBJ2-3; D perhaps matches TRBD1 (5 bases). The CDR3 loop spans 15 amino acids. The V and J ends lost 5 bases and 6 bases respectively, with 17 bases between them. Germline V gene data show CDR1 as KGHDR and CDR2 as SFDVKD.